These 14 T cell receptor beta chains were all obtained from the same sample, sequenced in a study of blood T cell repertoires in COVID-19. Here immunoSEQ multiplex PCR was the method, and the copy in TCRdb shows in-frame clones only, minus some. The data show a few hundred thousand clones, with around 90% seen just once and 2% to 2.5% held by the top ten. The sequenced material came from peripheral blood. These receptors were collected from an older woman with COVID-19, enrolled during active disease.

The V call is TRBV5-1, the J call TRBJ2-5; no clear D. V was pared by 3 bases and J by 1 base, with 4 bases between. The germline V gene has CDR1 SGHRS and CDR2 YFSETQ. The CDR3 is 12 amino acids. The CDR3 coding sequence is TGCGCCAGCAGCTACAGCCAAGAGACCCAGTACTTC. Protein: CASSYSQETQYF.

For the CDR3, the DNA is TGTGCCATCAGCGCGGGGGGGTTATCCTACGAGCAGTACTTC. It yields the protein CAISAGGLSYEQYF. The genes are TRBV10-3 and TRBJ2-7; 9 bases line up with TRBD2. Per germline, CDR1 ENHRY and CDR2 SYGVKD. CDR3 length: 14 residues. Losses at the gene ends were 6 bases for V and 1 base for J; bases not matched to a gene: 4.

The table lists this clone with a few counts. The chain combines TRBV6-2 or TRBV6-3 with TRBJ2-1, with TRBD2 matching 7 bases. V lost 2 bases, J lost 4 bases, and 8 bases stayed unmatched. The germline V gene encodes CDR1 MNHEY and CDR2 SVGEGT. The CDR3 sequence is 16 residues long. CDR3 sequence (DNA): TGTGCCAGCAGTTACCCGAGCAGCGGGGCTTACAATGAGCAGTTCTTC. This translates into CASSYPSSGAYNEQFF.

In this sample, this clone turned up once. The chain joins TRBV5-8 to TRBJ1-5; D may be TRBD1 (5 bases). Trimming took off 2 bases at V and 7 bases at J, with 13 bases between the two ends. CDR1 and CDR2 (germline): SGHTS, YDEGEE. The CDR3 contains 14 residues. The chain's CDR3 is CASSFTVWGQPQHF. CDR3 sequence (DNA): TGTGCCAGCAGCTTTACGGTGTGGGGCCAGCCCCAGCATTTT.

J is TRBJ1-3 and V is TRBV3-1 (or the pseudogene TRBV3-2); the D is unclear. Germline V gene lookup returns CDR1 LGHDT and CDR2 YNNKEL (reference sequence). This CDR3 has 15 residues. Trimming pared 0 bases from V and 0 bases from J, leaving 6 bases between. CDR3 DNA: TGTGCCAGCAGCCAAGATTTTAGCTCTGGAAACACCATATATTTT. Translating it yields CASSQDFSSGNTIYF.

CDR3 sequence: CASSIRRSTEAFF. The CDR3 DNA is TGTGCCAGTAGTATTAGGCGGAGCACTGAAGCTTTCTTT. The chain couples TRBV19 to TRBJ1-1; D unresolved. Germline V gives CDR1 LNHDA, CDR2 SQIVND (reference sequence). V dropped 3 bases and J dropped 4 bases, with 9 bases sitting between them. This CDR3 contains 13 residues.

The rearrangement joins TRBV4-3 to TRBJ2-3, with TRBD1 as a possible D gene (6 bases). This CDR3 spans 16 amino acids. Between the trimmed V and J ends, which lost 0 bases and 0 bases, there was a span of 10 bases. From germline, CDR1 is LGHNA and CDR2 YSLEER. Here the CDR3 reads CASSQDSRGSTDTQYF. In DNA, the CDR3 is TGCGCCAGCAGCCAAGATTCCAGGGGAAGCACAGATACGCAGTATTTT.

This chain joins TRBV12-5 and TRBJ1-5, with D possibly matching TRBD1 (6 bases). The CDR3 is made up of 15 amino acids. The V gene lost 6 bases and the J gene lost 4 bases, with 16 bases spanning the gap. From germline, CDR1 is LGHNT and CDR2 FRNRAP. In DNA, the CDR3 is TGTGCTAGTGGCTTCGGTGACAGGAGGAATCAGCCCCAGCATTTT. It is translated as CASGFGDRRNQPQHF.

This clone is a singleton in its sample. The V and J genes are TRBV28 and TRBJ1-6; 10 bases map to TRBD1. CDR3 length: 18 residues. CDR1 MDHEN and CDR2 SYDVKM come from the germline V gene. J lost 4 bases, V lost 6 bases, and 12 bases had no gene match. The CDR3 protein is CASSQPGQGSGYNSPLHF. The CDR3 nucleotides are TGTGCCAGCAGCCAGCCGGGACAGGGGTCGGGTTATAATTCACCCCTCCACTTT.

The J gene is TRBJ1-1, the V gene TRBV4-3, with a tentative D call TRBD1 (5 bases). Looked up from germline, CDR1 is LGHNA and CDR2 is YSLEER. The CDR3 length is 15 residues. The ends were cut back, 0 bases at V and 6 bases at J, with 14 bases in the middle. The chain's CDR3 is CASSQDAQGIAEAFF. CDR3 nucleotides: TGCGCCAGCAGCCAAGATGCCCAGGGTATCGCTGAAGCTTTCTTT.

CDR3 nucleotides: TGTGCCACGAGTAGACAGGGCTTCGACTATGGCTACACCTTC. Its translation: CATSRQGFDYGYTF. V and J are TRBV2 and TRBJ1-2; 7 nucleotides agree with TRBD1. This CDR3 comprises 14 residues. CDR1 is SNHLY and CDR2 is FYNNEI in the germline V gene. V lost 10 bases and J lost 3; bases outside the gene matches: 11.

This clone was counted a few times. The rearrangement links TRBV7-6 to TRBJ1-6; weak D call: TRBD1 (5 bases). Trimming left V 5 bases short and J 9 bases short, with 17 bases between. Germline loops: CDR1 SGHVS, CDR2 FNYEAQ. The CDR3 has 15 amino acids. CDR3 DNA sequence: TGTGCCAGCAGCCTGTCAGGGTTTAGGGGTTCACCCCTCCACTTT. It codes for CASSLSGFRGSPLHF.

The chain combines TRBV4-2 with TRBJ1-5; TRBD1 matches at 8 bases. Germline V CDR1 and CDR2: LGHNA, YNFKEQ. The CDR3 totals 13 residues. V lost 6 bases, J lost 6 bases, and 4 bases stayed unmatched. CDR3 loop: CASSIQGGQPQHF. The CDR3, as DNA: TGTGCCAGCAGTATACAGGGGGGTCAGCCCCAGCATTTT.

The gene calls are TRBV3-1 (or the pseudogene TRBV3-2) and TRBJ2-2; 12 nucleotides match TRBD2. Germline V gene sequence: CDR1 LGHDT, CDR2 YNNKEL (reference sequence). With 6 bases clipped from V and 10 bases from J, the junction kept 9 bases outside the gene matches. The CDR3 has 15 amino acids. CDR3 loop: CASSRGLAGKVELFF. The CDR3 nucleotides read TGTGCCAGCAGTCGAGGACTAGCGGGGAAGGTGGAGCTGTTTTTT.